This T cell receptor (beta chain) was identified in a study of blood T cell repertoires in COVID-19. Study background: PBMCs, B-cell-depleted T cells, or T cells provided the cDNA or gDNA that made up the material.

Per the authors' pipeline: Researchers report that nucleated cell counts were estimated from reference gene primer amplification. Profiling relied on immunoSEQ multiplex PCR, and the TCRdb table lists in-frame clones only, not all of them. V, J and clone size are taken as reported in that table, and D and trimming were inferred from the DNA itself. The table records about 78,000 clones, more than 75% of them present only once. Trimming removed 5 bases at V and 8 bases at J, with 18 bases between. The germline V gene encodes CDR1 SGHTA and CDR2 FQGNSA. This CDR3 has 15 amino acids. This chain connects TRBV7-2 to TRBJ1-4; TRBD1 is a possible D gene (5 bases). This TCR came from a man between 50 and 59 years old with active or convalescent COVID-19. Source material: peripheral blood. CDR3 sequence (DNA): TGTGCCAGCAGCCCACGGGCAGGGTCACTGGAAAAACTGTTTTTT. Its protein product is CASSPRAGSLEKLFF.